These T cell receptor beta chains were read from a single sample in a study of blood T cell repertoires in COVID-19. The repertoire was sequenced with immunoSEQ multiplex PCR; TCRdb's copy has only in-frame clones and lacks some. The sample lists approximately 170,000 clones, about 86% occurring once. The sequencing sample was made of peripheral blood. These receptors were taken from a man in his 70s with active or convalescent COVID-19. Both conserved end residues are part of each CDR3.

length: 16; V: TRBV15; J: TRBJ2-1; CDR3: CATSSLGGGLGDEQFF
length: 13; V: TRBV2; J: TRBJ1-2; CDR3: CASRGQKDYGYTF
length: 12; V: TRBV12-3/TRBV12-4; J: TRBJ2-5; CDR3: CASSQSSQTQYF
length: 15; V: TRBV11-3; J: TRBJ2-3; CDR3: CASSSGQTSTDTQYF
length: 14; V: TRBV6-5; J: TRBJ2-1; CDR3: CASSYDTVSNEQFF
length: 16; V: TRBV6-6; J: TRBJ2-5; CDR3: CASSQVPRQSQETQYF
length: 15; V: TRBV19; J: TRBJ1-5; CDR3: CASSLGGWGYQPQHF
length: 16; V: TRBV28; J: TRBJ2-7; CDR3: CASSSPGLAGAREQYF
length: 16; V: TRBV4-3; J: TRBJ1-4; CDR3: CASSPMSGLTNEKLFF
length: 12; V: TRBV12-3/TRBV12-4; J: TRBJ1-1; CDR3: CASSFSGGPLDF
length: 16; V: TRBV29-1; J: TRBJ1-3; CDR3: CSVALQATGAGNTIYF
length: 15; V: TRBV9; J: TRBJ2-3; CDR3: CASSSPDRGTDTQYF
length: 17; V: TRBV5-1; J: TRBJ1-1; CDR3: CASTADRGRRDFPEAFF